Below are 7 T cell receptor beta chains sequenced from a single sample in a study of blood T cells in healthy people across ages. Next came a second PCR, run for about 7 to 11 cycles, which used a sample-barcoded 5' primer along with a J-beta primer mix. In TCRdb, the 5' RACE reads were re-called with MiXCR into one record per CDR3 protein. The data hold about 1.1 million distinct CDR3 sequences, with around two fifths observed a single time. The sequencing input was blood. The receptor set was obtained from a man younger than 30 in good health.

This clonotype was recorded a few times. This chain uses TRBV6-6 with TRBJ1-4; no clear D. The ends were cut back, 6 bases at V and 3 bases at J, with 11 bases in the middle. Germline V gene data show CDR1 as MNHNY and CDR2 as SVGAGI (reference sequence). The CDR3 contains 14 residues. The CDR3 here is CASSWGGANEKLFF. CDR3 DNA sequence: TGTGCCAGCAGCTGGGGTGGAGCTAATGAAAAACTGTTTTTT.

This chain joins TRBV11-1 and TRBJ1-1; no firm D call. Germline V lookup: CDR1 SGHAT, CDR2 FQDESV (reference sequence). Trimming stripped 1 base from V and 4 bases from J, with 13 bases between. This CDR3 has 15 residues. CDR3 coding DNA: TGTGCCAGCAGCTTAGAACAAATCGGCAGCACTGAAGCTTTCTTT. Translating gives CASSLEQIGSTEAFF.

This chain links TRBV9 with TRBJ1-4, with D tentatively TRBD1 (5 bases). Trimming took off 4 bases at V and 7 bases at J, with 20 bases between the two ends. Germline CDR1 reads SGDLS; CDR2 reads YYNGEE. There are 16 residues in the CDR3. In nucleotides, the CDR3 is TGTGCCAGCAGCCCAAATCCAGGGAGTGGAGGTGAAAAACTGTTTTTT. Its protein is CASSPNPGSGGEKLFF.

This clonotype turned up a few times. V and J are TRBV6-5 and TRBJ2-7; the D is unclear. The CDR3 spans 14 residues. Trimming pared 7 bases from V and 2 bases from J, leaving 15 bases between. Germline V CDR1 and CDR2: MNHEY, SVGAGI. Here the CDR3 DNA reads TGTGCCAGCACCTCATATGTGGGCGCCTACGAGCAGTACTTC. It translates to CASTSYVGAYEQYF.

This chain uses TRBV9 with TRBJ2-5; 8 bases align to TRBD2. The V segment lost 3 bases and the J segment 11 bases; nucleotides outside the gene matches: 18. This CDR3 has 16 amino acids. Germline-derived CDR1 and CDR2 are SGDLS and YYNGEE. CDR3 amino acids: CASSDGRGETYNEQYF. The CDR3 DNA is TGTGCCAGCAGCGACGGGCGGGGGGAAACTTACAATGAGCAGTACTTC.

The rearrangement links TRBV20-1 to TRBJ2-1, with D maybe TRBD2 (5 bases). Between the trimmed V and J ends, which lost 4 bases and 2 bases, there was a span of 15 bases. This CDR3 comprises 15 residues. Germline V gene sequence: CDR1 DFQATT, CDR2 SNEGSKA (reference sequence). CDR3 DNA sequence: TGCAGTGCTACCCCAGCGGAGAAAACCTACAATGAGCAGTTCTTC. Amino acids: CSATPAEKTYNEQFF.

The chain has TRBV4-3 and TRBJ2-3, with TRBD2 matching 8 bases. The CDR3 has 17 amino acids. Looked up from germline, CDR1 is LGHNA and CDR2 is YSLEER. The junction had 9 bases not matched to a gene; V was cut back by 4 bases and J by 0 bases. This CDR3 reads CASSPSSGATSTDTQYF. The CDR3 bases are TGCGCCAGCAGCCCGAGTAGCGGGGCTACTAGCACAGATACGCAGTATTTT.